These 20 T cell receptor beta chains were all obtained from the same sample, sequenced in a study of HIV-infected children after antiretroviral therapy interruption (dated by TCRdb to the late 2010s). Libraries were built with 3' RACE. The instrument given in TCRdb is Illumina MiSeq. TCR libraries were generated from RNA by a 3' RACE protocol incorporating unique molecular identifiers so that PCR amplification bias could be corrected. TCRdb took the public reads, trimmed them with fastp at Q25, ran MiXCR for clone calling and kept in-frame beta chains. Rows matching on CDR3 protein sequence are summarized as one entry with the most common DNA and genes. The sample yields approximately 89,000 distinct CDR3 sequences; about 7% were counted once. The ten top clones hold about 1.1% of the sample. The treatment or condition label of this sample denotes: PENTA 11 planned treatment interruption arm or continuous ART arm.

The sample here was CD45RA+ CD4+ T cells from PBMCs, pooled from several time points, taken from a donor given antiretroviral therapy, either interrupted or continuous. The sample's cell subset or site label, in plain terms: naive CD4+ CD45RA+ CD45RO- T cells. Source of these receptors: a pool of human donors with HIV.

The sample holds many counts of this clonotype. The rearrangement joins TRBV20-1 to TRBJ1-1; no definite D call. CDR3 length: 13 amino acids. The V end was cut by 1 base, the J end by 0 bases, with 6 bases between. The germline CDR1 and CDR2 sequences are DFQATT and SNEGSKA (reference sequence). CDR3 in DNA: TGCAGTGCTAGAGGGCAGATGAACACTGAAGCTTTCTTT. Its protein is CSARGQMNTEAFF.

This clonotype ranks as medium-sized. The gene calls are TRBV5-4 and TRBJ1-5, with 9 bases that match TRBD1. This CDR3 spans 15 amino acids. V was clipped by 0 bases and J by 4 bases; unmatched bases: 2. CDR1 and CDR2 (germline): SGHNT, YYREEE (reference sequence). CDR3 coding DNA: TGTGCCAGCAGCTTGGACGGGACAGGGAATCAGCCCCAGCATTTT. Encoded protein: CASSLDGTGNQPQHF. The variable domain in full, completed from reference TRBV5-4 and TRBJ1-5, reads ETGVTQSPTHLIKTRGQQVTLRCSSQSGHNTVSWYQQALGQGPQFIFQYYREEENGRGNFPPRFSGLQFPNYSSELNVNALELDDSALYLCASSLDGTGNQPQHFGDGTRLSIL.

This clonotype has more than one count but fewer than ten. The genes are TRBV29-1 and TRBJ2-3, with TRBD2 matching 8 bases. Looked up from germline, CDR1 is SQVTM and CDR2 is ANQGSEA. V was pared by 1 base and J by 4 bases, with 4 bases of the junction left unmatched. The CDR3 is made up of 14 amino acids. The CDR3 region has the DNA TGCAGCGTTGAAGCCGGGGGGGCCGCAGATACGCAGTATTTT. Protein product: CSVEAGGAADTQYF.

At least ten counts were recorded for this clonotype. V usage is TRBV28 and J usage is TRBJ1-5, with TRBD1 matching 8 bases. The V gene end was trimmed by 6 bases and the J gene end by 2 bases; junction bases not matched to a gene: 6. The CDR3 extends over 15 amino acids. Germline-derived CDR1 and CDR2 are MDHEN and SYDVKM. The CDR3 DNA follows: TGTGCCAGCAGCAGTGCAGGGGGCGGCAATCAGCCCCAGCATTTT. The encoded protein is CASSSAGGGNQPQHF.

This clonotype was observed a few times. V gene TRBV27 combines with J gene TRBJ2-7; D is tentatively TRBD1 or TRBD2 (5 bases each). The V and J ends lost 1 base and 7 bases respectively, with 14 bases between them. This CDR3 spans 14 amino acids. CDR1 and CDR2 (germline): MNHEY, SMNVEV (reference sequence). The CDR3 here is CASSLLGEAGEQYF. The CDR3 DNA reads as TGTGCCAGCAGTTTATTGGGGGAAGCCGGGGAGCAGTACTTC.

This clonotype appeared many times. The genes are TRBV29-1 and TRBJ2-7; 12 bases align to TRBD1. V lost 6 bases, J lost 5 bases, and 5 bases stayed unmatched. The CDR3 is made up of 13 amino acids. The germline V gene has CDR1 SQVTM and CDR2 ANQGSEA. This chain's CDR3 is CSVGDRGLHEQYF. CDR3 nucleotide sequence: TGCAGCGTCGGGGACAGGGGGCTCCACGAGCAGTACTTC.

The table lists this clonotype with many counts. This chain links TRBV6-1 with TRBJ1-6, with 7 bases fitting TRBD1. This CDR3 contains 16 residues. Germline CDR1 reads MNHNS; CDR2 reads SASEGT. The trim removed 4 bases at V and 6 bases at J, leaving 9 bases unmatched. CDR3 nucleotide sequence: TGTGCCAGCAGTGCTCCAGGGGGTGTCGGTAATTCACCCCTCCACTTT. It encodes CASSAPGGVGNSPLHF.

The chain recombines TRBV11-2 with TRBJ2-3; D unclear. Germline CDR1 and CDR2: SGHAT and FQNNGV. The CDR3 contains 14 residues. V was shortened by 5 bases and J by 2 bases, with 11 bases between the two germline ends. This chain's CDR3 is CASSLVSITDTQYF. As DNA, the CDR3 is TGTGCCAGCAGCCTAGTGTCCATCACAGATACGCAGTATTTT.

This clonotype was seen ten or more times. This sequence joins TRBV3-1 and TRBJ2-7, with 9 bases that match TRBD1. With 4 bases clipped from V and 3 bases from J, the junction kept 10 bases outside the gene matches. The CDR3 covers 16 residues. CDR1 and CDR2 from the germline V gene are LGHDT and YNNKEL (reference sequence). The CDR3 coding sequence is TGTGCCAGCAGCCCTTTAGCCGGGACAGGGCTCTACGAGCAGTACTTC. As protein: CASSPLAGTGLYEQYF.

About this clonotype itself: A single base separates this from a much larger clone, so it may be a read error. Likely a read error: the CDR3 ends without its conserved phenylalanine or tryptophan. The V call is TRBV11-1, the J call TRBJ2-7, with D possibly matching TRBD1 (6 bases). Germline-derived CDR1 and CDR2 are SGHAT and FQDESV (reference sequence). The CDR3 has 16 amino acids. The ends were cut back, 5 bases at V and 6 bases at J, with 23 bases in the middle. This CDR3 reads CASSIRGGQRQSEQYC. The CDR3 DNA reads TGTGCCAGCAGCATTCGAGGGGGACAACGCCAAAGCGAGCAGTACTGC.

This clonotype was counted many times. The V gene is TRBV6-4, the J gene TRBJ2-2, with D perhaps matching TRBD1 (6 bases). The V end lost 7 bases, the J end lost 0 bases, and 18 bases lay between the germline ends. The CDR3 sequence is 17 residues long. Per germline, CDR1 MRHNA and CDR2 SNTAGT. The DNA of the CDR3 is TGTGCCAGCACCCTCCTCAACAGGGCCACGAACACCGGGGAGCTGTTTTTT. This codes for CASTLLNRATNTGELFF.

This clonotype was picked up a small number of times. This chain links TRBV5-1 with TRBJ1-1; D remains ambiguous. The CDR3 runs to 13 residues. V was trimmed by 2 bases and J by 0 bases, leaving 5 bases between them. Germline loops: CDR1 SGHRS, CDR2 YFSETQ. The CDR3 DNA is TGCGCCAGCAGCTTTACGATGAACACTGAAGCTTTCTTT. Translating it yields CASSFTMNTEAFF.

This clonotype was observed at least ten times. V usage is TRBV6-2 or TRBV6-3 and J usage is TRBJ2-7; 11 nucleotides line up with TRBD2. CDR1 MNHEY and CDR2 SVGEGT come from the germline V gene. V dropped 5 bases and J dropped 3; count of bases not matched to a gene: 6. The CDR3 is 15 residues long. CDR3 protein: CASSPISGGDYEQYF. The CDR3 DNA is TGTGCCAGCAGTCCGATTAGCGGGGGGGACTACGAGCAGTACTTC.

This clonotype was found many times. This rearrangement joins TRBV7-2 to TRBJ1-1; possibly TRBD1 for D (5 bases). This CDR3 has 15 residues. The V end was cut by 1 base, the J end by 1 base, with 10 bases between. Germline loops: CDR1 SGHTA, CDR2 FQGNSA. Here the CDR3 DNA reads TGTGCCAGCAGCTTAGGAGGGGTCAGGAACACTGAAGCTTTCTTT. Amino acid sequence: CASSLGGVRNTEAFF.

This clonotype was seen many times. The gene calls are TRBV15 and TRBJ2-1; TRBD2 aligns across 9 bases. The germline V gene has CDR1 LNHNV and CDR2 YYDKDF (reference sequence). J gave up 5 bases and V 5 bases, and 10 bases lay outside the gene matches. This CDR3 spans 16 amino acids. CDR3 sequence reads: CATSGTRLAADNEQFF. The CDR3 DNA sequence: TGTGCCACCAGCGGAACTAGACTAGCGGCGGACAATGAGCAGTTCTTC.

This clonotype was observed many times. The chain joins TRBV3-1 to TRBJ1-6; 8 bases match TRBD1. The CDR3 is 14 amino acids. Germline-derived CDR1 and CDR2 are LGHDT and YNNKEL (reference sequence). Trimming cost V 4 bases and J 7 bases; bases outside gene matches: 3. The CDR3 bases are TGTGCCAGCAGCCTCGGACAGGGAAATTCACCCCTCCACTTT. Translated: CASSLGQGNSPLHF.

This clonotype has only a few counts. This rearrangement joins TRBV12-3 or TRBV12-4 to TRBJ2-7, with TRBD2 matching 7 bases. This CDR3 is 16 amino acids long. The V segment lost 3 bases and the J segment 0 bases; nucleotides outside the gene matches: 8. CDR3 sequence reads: CASSFDGRPSSYEQYF. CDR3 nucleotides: TGTGCCAGCAGTTTTGACGGGAGGCCTAGCTCCTACGAGCAGTACTTC.

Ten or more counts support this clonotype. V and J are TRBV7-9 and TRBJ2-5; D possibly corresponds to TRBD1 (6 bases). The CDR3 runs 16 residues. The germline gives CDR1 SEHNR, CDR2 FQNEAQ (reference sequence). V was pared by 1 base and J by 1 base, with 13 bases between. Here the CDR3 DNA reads TGTGCCAGCAGCTTAGAGACAGGCCCATTCCAAGAGACCCAGTACTTC. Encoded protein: CASSLETGPFQETQYF.

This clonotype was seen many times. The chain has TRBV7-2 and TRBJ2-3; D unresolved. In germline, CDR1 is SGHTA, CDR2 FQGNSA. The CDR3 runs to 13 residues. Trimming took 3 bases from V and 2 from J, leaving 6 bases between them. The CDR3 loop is CASSFPATDTQYF. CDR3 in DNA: TGTGCCAGCAGCTTCCCAGCCACAGATACGCAGTATTTT.

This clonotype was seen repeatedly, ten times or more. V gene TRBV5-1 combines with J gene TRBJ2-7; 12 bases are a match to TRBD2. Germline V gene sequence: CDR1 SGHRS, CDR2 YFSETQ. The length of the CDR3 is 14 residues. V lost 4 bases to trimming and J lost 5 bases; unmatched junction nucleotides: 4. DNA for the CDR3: TGCGCCAGCAGCCGGACTAGCGGGGCCCACGAGCAGTACTTC. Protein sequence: CASSRTSGAHEQYF.